A single sample gave rise to the 30 T cell receptor beta chains below, sequenced in a study of cytomegalovirus exposure and HLA in healthy donors. PCR employed 60 Vbeta and 13 Jbeta primers. Method: immunoSEQ multiplex PCR; TCRdb's copy keeps in-frame clones and lacks some. The repertoire holds 85,000 to 120,000 clones, with around 71% as singletons. Sequenced material: PBMCs. These receptors came from a boy aged 10-17 years in good health and CMV-seronegative.

The chain combines TRBV30 with TRBJ2-7, with TRBD2 matching over 7 bases. Looked up from germline, CDR1 is GTSNPN and CDR2 is SVGIG (reference sequence). The CDR3 is made up of 17 amino acids. J was trimmed by 0 bases and V by 0 bases; bases with no gene match: 11. The CDR3 spells CAWSVSGVSGYSYEQYF. In DNA form, the CDR3 reads TGTGCCTGGAGTGTCTCCGGGGTTAGCGGGTACTCCTACGAGCAGTACTTC.

This clone was seen a few times. This chain links TRBV7-2 with TRBJ2-2; D perhaps matches TRBD2 (5 bases). Germline CDR1 and CDR2: SGHTA and FQGNSA. Deletions cut 2 bases from V and 1 base from J, with 8 bases between. The CDR3 covers 15 residues. This CDR3 is CASSLRGMNTGELFF. CDR3 bases: TGTGCCAGCAGCTTACGGGGAATGAACACCGGGGAGCTGTTTTTT. The whole variable domain, remainder taken from reference TRBV7-2 and TRBJ2-2, is GAGVSQSPSNKVTEKGKDVELRCDPISGHTALYWYRQSLGQGLEFLIYFQGNSAPDKSGLPSDRFSAERTGGSVSTLTIQRTQQEDSAVYLCASSLRGMNTGELFFGEGSRLTVL.

This clone appeared a few times. V is TRBV4-1 and J is TRBJ2-7, with D tentatively TRBD2 (5 bases). V lost 4 bases, J lost 2 bases, and 9 bases lay in between. The V gene's germline CDR1 is MGHRA and CDR2 YSYEKL. This CDR3 spans 13 amino acids. The CDR3 region is CASSLRGPYEQYF. Written as DNA, the CDR3 is TGCGCCAGCAGCCTTAGAGGGCCCTACGAGCAGTACTTC.

The chain combines TRBV4-3 with TRBJ2-2, with 12 bases lining up with TRBD2. The germline V gene encodes CDR1 LGHNA and CDR2 YSLEER. Trimming cost V 0 bases and J 5 bases; bases outside gene matches: 7. The CDR3 loop spans 18 amino acids. DNA for the CDR3: TGCGCCAGCAGCCAAGATGGTCTAGCGGGGGGGCAAACCGGGGAGCTGTTTTTT. Translated, it gives CASSQDGLAGGQTGELFF.

The V gene is TRBV30, the J gene TRBJ2-1; the D gene is possibly TRBD2 (5 bases). The germline V and J ends were trimmed by 6 bases and 0 bases, with 12 bases remaining between them. The CDR3 totals 14 residues. From germline, CDR1 is GTSNPN and CDR2 SVGIG (reference sequence). CDR3 coding DNA: TGTGCCTGTTACAGCGGAAGCTCCTACAATGAGCAGTTCTTC. Its translation is CACYSGSSYNEQFF.

The chain uses TRBV7-9 and TRBJ2-1, with 11 nucleotides matching TRBD2. The CDR3 spans 15 residues. Per the germline V gene, CDR1 is SEHNR and CDR2 is FQNEAQ (reference sequence). V was pared by 3 bases and J by 4 bases, with 2 bases of the junction left unmatched. The CDR3 here is CASSLGTSGYNEQFF. In nucleotides, the CDR3 is TGTGCCAGCAGCTTGGGGACTAGCGGATACAATGAGCAGTTCTTC.

This chain links TRBV6-5 with TRBJ1-4; TRBD1 matches at 9 bases. Per the germline V gene, CDR1 is MNHEY and CDR2 is SVGAGI. CDR3 length: 15 amino acids. J was trimmed by 7 bases and V by 1 base; bases with no gene match: 4. CDR3 region: CASSYLGQGSEKLFF. The CDR3 DNA is TGTGCCAGCAGTTACTTGGGACAGGGTTCTGAAAAACTGTTTTTT.

This clone was observed a handful of times. The chain combines TRBV6-5 with TRBJ1-1, with D tentatively TRBD1 (5 bases). CDR3 size: 14 residues. The V gene lost 6 bases and the J gene lost 2 bases, with 13 bases spanning the gap. Germline-derived CDR1 and CDR2 are MNHEY and SVGAGI. The CDR3 DNA is TGTGCCAGCAGACCCGACAGTCTTAACACTGAAGCTTTCTTT. This gives the protein CASRPDSLNTEAFF.

This clone was seen a few times. The chain is built from TRBV6-4 and TRBJ2-3, with a weak D call TRBD1 (5 bases). The germline V and J ends were trimmed by 2 bases and 3 bases, with 6 bases remaining between them. Germline CDR1 MRHNA, CDR2 SNTAGT. The CDR3 totals 13 residues. The CDR3 DNA is TGTGCCAGCAGTGACAGGGGTACAGATACGCAGTATTTT. It translates to CASSDRGTDTQYF.

The rearrangement uses TRBV27 and TRBJ2-1; TRBD1 might be the D (6 bases). Germline CDR1 MNHEY, CDR2 SMNVEV (reference sequence). The germline V and J ends were trimmed by 0 bases and 3 bases, with 9 bases remaining between them. The CDR3 consists of 15 residues. The CDR3, as DNA: TGTGCCAGCAGTTTATCAGGGGGAAACTACAATGAGCAGTTCTTC. Amino acid sequence: CASSLSGGNYNEQFF.

The table lists this clone with a few counts. This chain uses TRBV29-1 with TRBJ2-5, with D unresolved. Germline loops: CDR1 SQVTM, CDR2 ANQGSEA. The CDR3 spans 12 residues. V dropped 3 bases and J dropped 5 bases, with 10 bases sitting between them. The CDR3 is CSVEYSTETQYF. DNA for the CDR3: TGCAGCGTTGAGTACAGCACGGAGACCCAGTACTTC.

V is TRBV7-9 and J is TRBJ2-7; 7 bases are shared with TRBD2. Looked up from germline, CDR1 is SEHNR and CDR2 is FQNEAQ (reference sequence). This CDR3 contains 15 residues. Unmatched junction bases numbered 7, after V lost 5 bases and J lost 0 bases. Here the CDR3 DNA reads TGTGCCAGCAGCCCAAAAGCGGGACTCTCCTACGAGCAGTACTTC. Protein product: CASSPKAGLSYEQYF. The full variable domain, its missing parts supplied by reference TRBV7-9 and TRBJ2-7, is DTGVSQNPRHKITKRGQNVTFRCDPISEHNRLYWYRQTLGQGPEFLTYFQNEAQLEKSRLLSDRFSAERPKGSFSTLEIQRTEQGDSAMYLCASSPKAGLSYEQYFGPGTRLTVT.

The V and J genes are TRBV7-9 and TRBJ2-7, with D possibly being TRBD2 (6 bases). The CDR3 is 17 residues long. The germline V gene has CDR1 SEHNR and CDR2 FQNEAQ (reference sequence). Trimming shortened V by 3 bases and J by 0 bases, and 18 bases separated the two germline ends. CDR3 DNA: TGTGCCAGCAGCTTCCCGGGGCCGGCGGGATTCTCCTACGAGCAGTACTTC. Its protein product is CASSFPGPAGFSYEQYF.

This chain uses TRBV2 with TRBJ2-5, with TRBD2 identical over 8 bases. CDR3 length: 13 residues. From germline, CDR1 is SNHLY and CDR2 FYNNEI. J lost 3 bases, V lost 7 bases, and 4 bases had no gene match. The CDR3 nucleotides read TGTGCCAGCAACGGGAGGGCCAAAGAGACCCAGTACTTC. Protein: CASNGRAKETQYF.

This clone was detected a few times. V usage is TRBV5-1 and J usage is TRBJ1-1, with 7 bases matching TRBD1. CDR1 is SGHRS and CDR2 is YFSETQ in the germline V gene. The CDR3 runs to 15 residues. V shed 4 bases, J shed 0 bases, and the junction held 6 bases outside the gene matches. The CDR3 loop is CASSPGDSLNTEAFF. The CDR3 DNA reads TGCGCCAGCAGCCCCGGGGACAGCTTGAACACTGAAGCTTTCTTT.

This clone occurred a few times. The rearrangement uses TRBV9 and TRBJ2-7; TRBD1 matches at 7 bases. The germline V gene has CDR1 SGDLS and CDR2 YYNGEE. The V segment lost 4 bases and the J segment 0 bases; nucleotides outside the gene matches: 7. This CDR3 has 15 residues. CDR3 nucleotide sequence: TGTGCCAGCAGCAAGACAGGGACCTCCTCCTACGAGCAGTACTTC. The encoded protein is CASSKTGTSSYEQYF. Supplemented by reference TRBV9 and TRBJ2-7, the full variable domain reads DSGVTQTPKHLITATGQRVTLRCSPRSGDLSVYWYQQSLDQGLQFLIQYYNGEERAKGNILERFSAQQFPDLHSELNLSSLELGDSALYFCASSKTGTSSYEQYFGPGTRLTVT.

This clone has only one observation. V gene TRBV2 combines with J gene TRBJ1-5; D not certain. The CDR3 is made up of 13 amino acids. Germline loops: CDR1 SNHLY, CDR2 FYNNEI. V lost 8 bases to trimming and J lost 3 bases, with 11 bases between them. The CDR3 spells CASGSQNNQPQHF. The CDR3, as DNA: TGTGCCAGCGGGAGCCAGAACAATCAGCCCCAGCATTTT. The entire variable domain, with the rest obtained from reference TRBV2 and TRBJ1-5, is as follows: EPEVTQTPSHQVTQMGQEVILRCVPISNHLYFYWYRQILGQKVEFLVSFYNNEISEKSEIFDDQFSVERPDGSNFTLKIRSTKLEDSAMYFCASGSQNNQPQHFGDGTRLSIL.

The V call is TRBV4-1, the J call TRBJ2-1, with D possibly being TRBD2 (6 bases). This CDR3 region has 15 residues. V was clipped by 4 bases and J by 1 base, with 11 bases between them. Per the germline V gene, CDR1 is MGHRA and CDR2 is YSYEKL. The CDR3 loop is CASSRVEGSYNEQFF. CDR3 coding DNA: TGCGCCAGCAGCCGGGTGGAGGGGTCCTACAATGAGCAGTTCTTC.

The genes are TRBV10-3 and TRBJ2-7; maybe TRBD2 (5 bases). Germline V gives CDR1 ENHRY, CDR2 SYGVKD. V dropped 2 bases and J dropped 0 bases, with 23 bases sitting between them. This CDR3 is 19 amino acids long. The CDR3: CAISETGFWRTQSSYEQYF. In DNA, the CDR3 is TGTGCCATCAGTGAGACCGGTTTTTGGAGGACCCAAAGCTCCTACGAGCAGTACTTC.

This clone turned up a few times. The chain couples TRBV2 to TRBJ2-6; 9 bases are a match to TRBD2. The CDR3 is made up of 15 amino acids. Germline V gene lookup returns CDR1 SNHLY and CDR2 FYNNEI. Unmatched junction bases numbered 3, after V lost 6 bases and J lost 3 bases. The CDR3 coding sequence is TGTGCCAGCAGCGTACTAGCGGGTGGGGCCAACGTCCTGACTTTC. This sequence encodes CASSVLAGGANVLTF.

The chain combines TRBV7-3 with TRBJ1-2; TRBD1 agrees at 8 bases. Trimming cost V 5 bases and J 4 bases; bases outside gene matches: 6. The CDR3 loop spans 14 amino acids. Germline V gives CDR1 SGHTA, CDR2 FQGTGA. The CDR3 sequence: CASSPGGVGYGYTF. DNA for the CDR3: TGTGCCAGCAGCCCAGGGGGCGTGGGCTATGGCTACACCTTC.

CDR3 bases: TGCGCCAGCAGCCAAGATGAGGGACTAGCACCCTACGAGCAGTACTTC. Protein sequence: CASSQDEGLAPYEQYF. The chain couples TRBV4-3 to TRBJ2-7, with TRBD2 matching over 9 bases. Trimming removed 0 bases from V and 2 bases from J; junction bases left unmatched: 5. Per germline, CDR1 LGHNA and CDR2 YSLEER. This CDR3 comprises 16 residues.

This clone has a single count. The gene calls are TRBV7-8 and TRBJ2-1; D remains unclear. CDR1 and CDR2 (germline): SGHVS, FQNEAQ. The V gene lost 0 bases and the J gene lost 9 bases, with 15 bases spanning the gap. CDR3 length equals 15 residues. The CDR3 nucleotides read TGTGCCAGCAGCTTAGCGGGCCAGATGAGTCCTGAGCAGTTCTTC. Amino acids: CASSLAGQMSPEQFF.

The rearrangement uses TRBV7-8 and TRBJ1-5; D ambiguous. The V gene lost 4 bases and the J gene lost 6 bases, with 16 bases spanning the gap. This CDR3 has 15 residues. Germline lookup yields CDR1 SGHVS and CDR2 FQNEAQ. In DNA, the CDR3 is TGTGCCAGCAGCTCCTGGACGGAGGCTACTCAGCCCCAGCATTTT. Translating it yields CASSSWTEATQPQHF. The whole variable domain, filled in from reference TRBV7-8 and TRBJ1-5, reads GAGVSQSPRYKVAKRGQDVALRCDPISGHVSLFWYQQALGQGPEFLTYFQNEAQLDKSGLPSDRFFAERPEGSVSTLKIQRTQQEDSAVYLCASSSWTEATQPQHFGDGTRLSIL.

This chain joins TRBV9 and TRBJ1-2; TRBD1 agrees at 8 bases. CDR3 size: 14 residues. The V segment lost 5 bases and the J segment 4 bases; nucleotides outside the gene matches: 7. Germline values: CDR1 SGDLS, CDR2 YYNGEE. CDR3 nucleotides: TGTGCCAGCAGAGCCCGGGACAGGCCCTATGGCTACACCTTC. Protein: CASRARDRPYGYTF. The variable domain in full, completed from reference TRBV9 and TRBJ1-2, reads DSGVTQTPKHLITATGQRVTLRCSPRSGDLSVYWYQQSLDQGLQFLIQYYNGEERAKGNILERFSAQQFPDLHSELNLSSLELGDSALYFCASRARDRPYGYTFGSGTRLTVV.

The chain recombines TRBV7-9 with TRBJ1-2; D perhaps matches TRBD1 (5 bases). The CDR3 spans 15 residues. The ends were cut back, 1 base at V and 6 bases at J, with 15 bases in the middle. Germline assignment: CDR1 SEHNR and CDR2 FQNEAQ (reference sequence). CDR3 residues: CASSLESGRANGYTF. The CDR3 DNA sequence: TGTGCCAGCAGCTTAGAATCCGGCAGGGCGAATGGCTACACCTTC.

This clone was seen a few times. The chain carries TRBV18 and TRBJ2-5; 10 positions agree with TRBD2. The ends lost 3 bases at V and 5 bases at J; junction bases unmatched: 12. Germline CDR1 KGHSH, CDR2 LQKENI. CDR3 length: 17 amino acids. CDR3 sequence (DNA): TGTGCCAGCTCACCCGCTAGCGGGAGCTTTACGGGGGAGACCCAGTACTTC. It encodes CASSPASGSFTGETQYF.

V gene TRBV30 combines with J gene TRBJ2-7; 7 bases fit TRBD1. The CDR3 has 18 residues. V gave up 0 bases and J gave up 2 bases; unmatched junction bases: 16. Germline V gene lookup returns CDR1 GTSNPN and CDR2 SVGIG (reference sequence). For the CDR3, the DNA is TGTGCCTGGAGTGTACGAGAGGACAGGCGGCCTCTTCCCTACGAGCAGTACTTC. This codes for CAWSVREDRRPLPYEQYF.

V is TRBV7-3 and J is TRBJ2-2, with D maybe TRBD2 (5 bases). CDR1 SGHTA and CDR2 FQGTGA come from the germline V gene. The CDR3 has 15 amino acids. The germline V and J ends were trimmed by 1 base and 0 bases, with 6 bases remaining between them. The CDR3 protein is CASSLRRANTGELFF. In DNA, the CDR3 is TGTGCCAGCAGCTTAAGGCGGGCGAACACCGGGGAGCTGTTTTTT.

The chain employs TRBV5-4 and TRBJ2-5, with a possible D match to TRBD1 (6 bases). The CDR3 consists of 17 residues. Trimming left V 2 bases short and J 0 bases short, with 17 bases between. Germline CDR1 SGHNT, CDR2 YYREEE (reference sequence). CDR3 sequence (DNA): TGTGCCAGCAGCTTAGCAGGGGCACTCCCCTACCAAGAGACCCAGTACTTC. This sequence encodes CASSLAGALPYQETQYF.